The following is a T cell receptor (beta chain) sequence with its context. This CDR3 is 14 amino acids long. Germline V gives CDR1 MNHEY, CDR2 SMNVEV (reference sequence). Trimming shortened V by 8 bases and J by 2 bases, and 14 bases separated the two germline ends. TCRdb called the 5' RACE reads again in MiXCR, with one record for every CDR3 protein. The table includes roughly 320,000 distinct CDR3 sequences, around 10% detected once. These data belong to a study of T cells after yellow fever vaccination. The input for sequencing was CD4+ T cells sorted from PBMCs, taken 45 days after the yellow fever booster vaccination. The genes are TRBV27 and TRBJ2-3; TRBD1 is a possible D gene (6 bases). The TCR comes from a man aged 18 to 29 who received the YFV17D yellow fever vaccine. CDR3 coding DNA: TGTGCCAGCTGGCGCAGGGGATACACAGATACGCAGTATTTT. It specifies CASWRRGYTDTQYF.